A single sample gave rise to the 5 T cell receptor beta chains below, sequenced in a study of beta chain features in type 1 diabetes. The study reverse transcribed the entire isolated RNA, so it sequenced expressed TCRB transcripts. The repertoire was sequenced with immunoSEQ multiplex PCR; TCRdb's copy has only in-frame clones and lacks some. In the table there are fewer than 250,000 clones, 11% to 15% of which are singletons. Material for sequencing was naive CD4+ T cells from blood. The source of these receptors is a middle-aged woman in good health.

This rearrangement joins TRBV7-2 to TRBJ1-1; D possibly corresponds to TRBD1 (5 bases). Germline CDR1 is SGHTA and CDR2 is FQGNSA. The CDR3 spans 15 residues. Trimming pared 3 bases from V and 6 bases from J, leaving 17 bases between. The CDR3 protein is CASSFLRGGSSEAFF. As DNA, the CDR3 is TGTGCCAGCAGCTTTCTTCGCGGGGGTTCGTCTGAAGCTTTCTTT. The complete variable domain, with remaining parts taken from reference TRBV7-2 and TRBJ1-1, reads GAGVSQSPSNKVTEKGKDVELRCDPISGHTALYWYRQSLGQGLEFLIYFQGNSAPDKSGLPSDRFSAERTGGSVSTLTIQRTQQEDSAVYLCASSFLRGGSSEAFFGQGTRLTVV.

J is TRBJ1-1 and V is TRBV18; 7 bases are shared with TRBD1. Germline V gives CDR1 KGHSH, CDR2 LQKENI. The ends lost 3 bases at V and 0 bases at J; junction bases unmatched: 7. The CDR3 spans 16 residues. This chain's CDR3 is CASSPISGQLNTEAFF. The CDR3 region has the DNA TGTGCCAGCTCACCGATATCGGGACAGTTGAACACTGAAGCTTTCTTT.

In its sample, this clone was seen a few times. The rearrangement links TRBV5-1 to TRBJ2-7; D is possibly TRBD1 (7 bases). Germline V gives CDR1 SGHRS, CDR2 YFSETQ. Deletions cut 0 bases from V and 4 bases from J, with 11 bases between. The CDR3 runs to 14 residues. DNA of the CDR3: TGCGCCAGCAGCTTGGTCCAGGGGGGTTACGAGCAGTACTTC. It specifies CASSLVQGGYEQYF.

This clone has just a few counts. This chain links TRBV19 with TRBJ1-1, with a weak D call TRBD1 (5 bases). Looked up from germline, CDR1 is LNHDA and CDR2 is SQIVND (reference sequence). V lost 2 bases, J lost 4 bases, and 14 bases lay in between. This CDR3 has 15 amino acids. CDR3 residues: CASSIIRAQGTEAFF. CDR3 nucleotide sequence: TGTGCCAGTAGTATAATCAGGGCGCAGGGCACTGAAGCTTTCTTT.

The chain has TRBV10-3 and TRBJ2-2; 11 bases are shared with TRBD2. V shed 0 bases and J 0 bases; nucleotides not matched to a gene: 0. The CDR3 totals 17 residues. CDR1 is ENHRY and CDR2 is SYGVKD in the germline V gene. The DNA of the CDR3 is TGTGCCATCAGTGAGTCGACTAGCGGGGCGAACACCGGGGAGCTGTTTTTT. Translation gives CAISESTSGANTGELFF.